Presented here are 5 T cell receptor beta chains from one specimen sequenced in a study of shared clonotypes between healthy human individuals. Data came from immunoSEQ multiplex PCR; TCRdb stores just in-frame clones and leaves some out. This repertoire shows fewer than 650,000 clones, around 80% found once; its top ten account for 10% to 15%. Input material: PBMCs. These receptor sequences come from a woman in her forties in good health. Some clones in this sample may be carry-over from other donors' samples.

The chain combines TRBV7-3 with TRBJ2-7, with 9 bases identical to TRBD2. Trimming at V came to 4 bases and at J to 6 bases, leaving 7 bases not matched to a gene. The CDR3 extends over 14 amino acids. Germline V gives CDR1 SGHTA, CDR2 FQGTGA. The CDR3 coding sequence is TGTGCCAGCAGCTCCCTGGCGGGAGGGGGCGAGCAGTACTTC. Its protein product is CASSSLAGGGEQYF.

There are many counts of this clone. The chain's CDR3 is CASSLEGADTQYF. The CDR3 nucleotides read TGTGCCAGCAGCTTGGAAGGCGCAGATACGCAGTATTTT. This rearrangement joins TRBV9 to TRBJ2-3; D remains unclear. V shed 4 bases and J shed 4 bases, with 10 bases lying between them. Germline loops: CDR1 SGDLS, CDR2 YYNGEE. The CDR3 loop spans 13 amino acids.

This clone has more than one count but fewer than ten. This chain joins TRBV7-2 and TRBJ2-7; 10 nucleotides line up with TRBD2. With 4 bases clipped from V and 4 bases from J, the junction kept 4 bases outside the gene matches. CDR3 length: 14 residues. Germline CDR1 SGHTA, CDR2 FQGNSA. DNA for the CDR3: TGTGCCAGCAGCTCGACTAGCGGGCCTTACGAGCAGTACTTC. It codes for CASSSTSGPYEQYF.

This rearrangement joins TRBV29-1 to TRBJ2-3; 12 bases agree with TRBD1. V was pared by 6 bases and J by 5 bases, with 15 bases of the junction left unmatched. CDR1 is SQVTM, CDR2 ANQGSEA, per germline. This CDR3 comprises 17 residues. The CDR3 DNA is TGCAGCGTCCAACCCGGGACAGGGGGCACCTCGGGAGATACGCAGTATTTT. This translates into CSVQPGTGGTSGDTQYF.

This CDR3 reads CASSFAGELFF. CDR3 nucleotides: TGTGCCAGCAGCTTCGCCGGGGAGCTGTTTTTT. The chain joins TRBV7-8 to TRBJ2-2, with D unresolved. V shed 3 bases and J shed 6 bases, with 2 bases lying between them. Germline V gene data show CDR1 as SGHVS and CDR2 as FQNEAQ. The length of the CDR3 is 11 residues.